The TCR beta chain under discussion was sequenced for a study of T-cell reconstitution after alpha-beta-depleted transplantation in children. Unique molecular identifiers featured in how the TCRbeta library was prepared. MiXCR was run by TCRdb on the PCR reads, yielding one entry per CDR3 protein. This sample has 240,000 or so distinct CDR3 sequences, with 12% found just once. This CDR3 has 18 residues. CDR1 is DFQATT, CDR2 SNEGSKA, per germline (reference sequence). With V trimmed by 3 bases and J by 0 bases, 11 bases remained unmatched. V and J are TRBV20-1 and TRBJ2-6; 7 bases are shared with TRBD1. This TCR derives from a human donor who donated a stem cell graft to a child with acute lymphoblastic leukemia. This sample comprised PBMCs from the stem cell graft donor, obtained from the stem cell graft. The CDR3: CSASSGTVLHSGANVLTF. CDR3 DNA: TGCAGTGCTAGTTCCGGGACAGTTCTACACTCTGGGGCCAACGTCCTGACTTTC.